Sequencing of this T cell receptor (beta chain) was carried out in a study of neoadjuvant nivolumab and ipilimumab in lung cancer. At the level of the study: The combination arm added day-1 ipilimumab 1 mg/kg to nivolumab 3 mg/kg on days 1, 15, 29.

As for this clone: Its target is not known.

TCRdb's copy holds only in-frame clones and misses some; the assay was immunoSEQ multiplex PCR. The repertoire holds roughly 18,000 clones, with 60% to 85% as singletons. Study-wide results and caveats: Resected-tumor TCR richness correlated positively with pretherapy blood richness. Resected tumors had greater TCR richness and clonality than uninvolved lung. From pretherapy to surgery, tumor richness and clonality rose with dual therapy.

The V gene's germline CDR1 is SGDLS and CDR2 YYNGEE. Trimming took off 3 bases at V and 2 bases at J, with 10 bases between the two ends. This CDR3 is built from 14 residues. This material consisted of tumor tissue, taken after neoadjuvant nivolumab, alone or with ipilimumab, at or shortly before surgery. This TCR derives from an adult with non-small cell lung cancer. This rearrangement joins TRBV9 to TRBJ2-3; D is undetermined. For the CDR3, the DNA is TGTGCCAGCAGCGAGTTAGCTTCCACAGATACGCAGTATTTT. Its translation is CASSELASTDTQYF.